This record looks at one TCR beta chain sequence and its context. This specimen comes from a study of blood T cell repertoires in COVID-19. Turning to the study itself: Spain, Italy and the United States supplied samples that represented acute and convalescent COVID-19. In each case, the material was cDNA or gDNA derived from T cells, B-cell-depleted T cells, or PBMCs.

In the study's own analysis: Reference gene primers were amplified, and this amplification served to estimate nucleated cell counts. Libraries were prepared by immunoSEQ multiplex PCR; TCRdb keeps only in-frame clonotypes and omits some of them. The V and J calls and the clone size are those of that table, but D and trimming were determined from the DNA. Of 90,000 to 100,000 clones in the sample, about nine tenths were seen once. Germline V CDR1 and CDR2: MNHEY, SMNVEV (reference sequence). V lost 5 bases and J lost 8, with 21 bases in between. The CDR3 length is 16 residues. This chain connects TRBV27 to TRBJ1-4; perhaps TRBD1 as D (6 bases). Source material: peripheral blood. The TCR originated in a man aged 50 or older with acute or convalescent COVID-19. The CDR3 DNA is TGTGCCAGCAGTGGTCTCCGGGACACCGGTCGAGAAAAACTGTTTTTT. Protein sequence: CASSGLRDTGREKLFF.